This TCR beta chain was sequenced in a study of T cells in Graves' hyperthyroidism and ophthalmopathy. Study at large: Peripheral blood collection took place at initial diagnosis, before any treatment.

Subjects aged 18 to 65 presented with newly diagnosed hyperthyroidism of less than 2 months' duration. Uncontrolled infection, other autoimmune disease, pregnancy or lactation disqualified patients from enrolment. Comments on this clonotype: Antigen unknown.

TCR beta CDR3 regions were amplified from RNA. A set of HTBI primers served as the primers for a first-round RT-PCR of the TCR CDR3. TCRdb reanalysed the multiplex PCR reads using MiXCR and keeps one entry per CDR3 protein. Of about 720,000 distinct CDR3 sequences detected, about 15% appear once; the ten largest clones hold about 8.4%. Study outcomes and limitations: Within blood appeared most thyroid clonotypes that had expanded above 0.001.

With 5 bases removed from V and 3 bases from J, the gap between germline ends came to 11 bases. This CDR3 has 13 residues. Germline CDR1 is DFQATT and CDR2 is SNEGSKA (reference sequence). V gene TRBV20-1 combines with J gene TRBJ2-1, with D maybe TRBD1 (5 bases). The sequenced sample was blood. This receptor was obtained from a man between 18 and 29 years old with Graves' hyperthyroidism. CDR3 DNA sequence: TGCAGTGCTGATAAGGGGATCTACAATGAGCAGTTCTTC. Translating gives CSADKGIYNEQFF.